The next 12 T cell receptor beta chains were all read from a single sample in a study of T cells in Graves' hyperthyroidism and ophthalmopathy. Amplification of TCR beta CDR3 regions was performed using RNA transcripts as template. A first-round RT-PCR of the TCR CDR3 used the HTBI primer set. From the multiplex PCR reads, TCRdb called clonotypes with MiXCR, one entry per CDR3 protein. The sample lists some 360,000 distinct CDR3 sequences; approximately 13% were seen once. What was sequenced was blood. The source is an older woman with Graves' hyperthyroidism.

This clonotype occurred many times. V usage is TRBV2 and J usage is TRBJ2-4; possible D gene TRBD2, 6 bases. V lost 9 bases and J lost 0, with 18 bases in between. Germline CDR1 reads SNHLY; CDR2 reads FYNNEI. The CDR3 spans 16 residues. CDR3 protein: CASKNRWDLAKNIQYF. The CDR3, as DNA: TGTGCCAGTAAAAATCGGTGGGACTTAGCCAAAAACATTCAGTACTTC.

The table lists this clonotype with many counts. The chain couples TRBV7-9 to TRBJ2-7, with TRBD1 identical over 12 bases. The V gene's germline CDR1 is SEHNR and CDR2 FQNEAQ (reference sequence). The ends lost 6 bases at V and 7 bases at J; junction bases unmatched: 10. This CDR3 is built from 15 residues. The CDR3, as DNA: TGTGCCAGCAGTTCACCGGGACAGGGGGCGTGGGAGCAGTACTTC. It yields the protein CASSSPGQGAWEQYF.

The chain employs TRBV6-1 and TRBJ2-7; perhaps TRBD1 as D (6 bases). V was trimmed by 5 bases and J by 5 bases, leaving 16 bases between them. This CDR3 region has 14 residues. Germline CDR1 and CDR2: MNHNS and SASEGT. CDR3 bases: TGTGCCAGCAGTAAAGGAACAGGGATCCACGAGCAGTACTTC. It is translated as CASSKGTGIHEQYF.

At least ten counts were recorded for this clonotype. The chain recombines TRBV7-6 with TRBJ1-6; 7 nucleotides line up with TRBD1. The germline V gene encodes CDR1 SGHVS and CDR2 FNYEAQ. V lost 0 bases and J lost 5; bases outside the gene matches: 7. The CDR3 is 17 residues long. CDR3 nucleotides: TGTGCCAGCAGCTTAGCGGCTCCCGGGACAGATAATTCACCCCTCCACTTT. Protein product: CASSLAAPGTDNSPLHF.

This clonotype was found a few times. In nucleotides, the CDR3 is TGTGCCAGCAGCTTAGCGAAGGGGGTTAGGGAGACCCAGTACTTC. Translating it yields CASSLAKGVRETQYF. The chain uses TRBV7-6 and TRBJ2-5, with D maybe TRBD1 (6 bases). Germline assignment: CDR1 SGHVS and CDR2 FNYEAQ. V lost 0 bases to trimming and J lost 5 bases, with 13 bases between them. The length of the CDR3 is 15 residues.

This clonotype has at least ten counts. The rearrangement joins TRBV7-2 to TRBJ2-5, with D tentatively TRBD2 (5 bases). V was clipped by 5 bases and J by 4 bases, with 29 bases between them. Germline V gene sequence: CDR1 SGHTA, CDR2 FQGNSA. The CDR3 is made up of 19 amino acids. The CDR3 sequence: CASSENPGILRRGSETQYF. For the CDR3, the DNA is TGTGCCAGCAGCGAAAACCCCGGGATCTTACGGAGAGGTTCAGAGACCCAGTACTTC. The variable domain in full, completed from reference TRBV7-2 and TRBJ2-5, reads GAGVSQSPSNKVTEKGKDVELRCDPISGHTALYWYRQSLGQGLEFLIYFQGNSAPDKSGLPSDRFSAERTGGSVSTLTIQRTQQEDSAVYLCASSENPGILRRGSETQYFGPGTRLLVL.

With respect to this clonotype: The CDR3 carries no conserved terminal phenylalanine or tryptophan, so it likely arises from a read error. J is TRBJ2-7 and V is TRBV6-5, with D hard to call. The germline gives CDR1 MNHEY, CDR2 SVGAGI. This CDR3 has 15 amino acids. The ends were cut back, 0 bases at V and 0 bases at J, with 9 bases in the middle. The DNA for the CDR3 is TGTGCCAGCAGTTACTCGAATCCCACCTCCTACGAGCAGTACTCC. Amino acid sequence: CASSYSNPTSYEQYS.

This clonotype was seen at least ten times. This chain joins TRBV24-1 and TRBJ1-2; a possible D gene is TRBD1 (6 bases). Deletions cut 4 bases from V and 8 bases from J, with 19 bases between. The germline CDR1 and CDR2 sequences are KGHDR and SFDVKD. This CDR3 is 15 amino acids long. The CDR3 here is CATSESGTPALGYTF. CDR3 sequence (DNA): TGTGCCACCAGTGAATCCGGGACACCGGCTTTGGGCTACACCTTC.

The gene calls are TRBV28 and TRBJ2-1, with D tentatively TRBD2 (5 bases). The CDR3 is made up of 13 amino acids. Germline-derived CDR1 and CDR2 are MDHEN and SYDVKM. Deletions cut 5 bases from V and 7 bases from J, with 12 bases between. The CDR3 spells CASSVRTVNEQFF. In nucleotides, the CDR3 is TGTGCCAGCAGTGTTCGGACTGTTAATGAGCAGTTCTTC.

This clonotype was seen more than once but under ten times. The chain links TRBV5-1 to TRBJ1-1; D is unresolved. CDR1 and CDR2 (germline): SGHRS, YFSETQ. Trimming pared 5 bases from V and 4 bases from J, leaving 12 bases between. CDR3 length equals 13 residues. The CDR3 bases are TGCGCCAGCAGGGTAGAGATGGGCACTGAAGCTTTCTTT. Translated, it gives CASRVEMGTEAFF.

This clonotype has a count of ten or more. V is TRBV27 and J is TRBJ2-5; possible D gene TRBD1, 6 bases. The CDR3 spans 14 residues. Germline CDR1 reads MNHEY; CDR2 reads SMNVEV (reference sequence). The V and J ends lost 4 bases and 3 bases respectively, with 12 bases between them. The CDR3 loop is CASSSLQGEETQYF. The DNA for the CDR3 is TGTGCCAGCAGTTCGTTACAGGGAGAAGAGACCCAGTACTTC.

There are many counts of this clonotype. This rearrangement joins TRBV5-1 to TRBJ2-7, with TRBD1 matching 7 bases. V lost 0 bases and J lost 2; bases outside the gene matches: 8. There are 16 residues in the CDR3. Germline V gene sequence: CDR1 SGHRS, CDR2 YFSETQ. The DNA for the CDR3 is TGCGCCAGCAGCTTGGCGCCGGGACAGATTACCTACGAGCAGTACTTC. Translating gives CASSLAPGQITYEQYF.